A single sample gave rise to the 2 T cell receptor beta chains below, sequenced in a study of blood T cell repertoires in COVID-19. TCRdb keeps only in-frame clones here, not all; method: immunoSEQ multiplex PCR. The table lists around 54,000 clones, around 73% of them singletons. The specimen was PBMCs or T cells enriched from blood (not recorded which). Source of these receptors: a woman aged 45-59 years with acute COVID-19.

The chain combines TRBV18 with TRBJ1-6, with D perhaps TRBD1 (6 bases). The CDR3 is made up of 14 amino acids. V lost 3 bases to trimming and J lost 8 bases, with 11 bases between them. From germline, CDR1 is KGHSH and CDR2 LQKENI. The CDR3 loop is CASSPQKGDSPLHF. The CDR3 nucleotides are TGTGCCAGCTCACCCCAAAAGGGGGATTCACCCCTCCACTTT.

This chain joins TRBV7-2 and TRBJ2-7; 10 bases agree with TRBD2. Germline V lookup: CDR1 SGHTA, CDR2 FQGNSA. V was clipped by 1 base and J by 2 bases; unmatched bases: 2. The CDR3 sequence is 15 residues long. DNA of the CDR3: TGTGCCAGCAGCTTAGTCCTAGCGGGGGCCTACGAGCAGTACTTC. Its protein product is CASSLVLAGAYEQYF.